This T cell receptor beta chain is from a study of T cells after posttransplantation cyclophosphamide. Germline V gene sequence: CDR1 SGHDN, CDR2 FVKESK. There are 20 residues in the CDR3. Trimming took 0 bases from V and 1 from J; bases not matched to a gene: 16. Libraries were prepared by immunoSEQ multiplex PCR; TCRdb keeps only in-frame clonotypes and omits some of them. The sample carries about 52,000 clones, roughly 84% recorded once. To note about this clone: The antigen is undetermined.

Findings and caveats of the study: TRB overlap between skin or GI tissue T cells and blood was limited.

Sample: PBMCs. This receptor was identified in a man aged 30 to 39 with a blood cancer, CMV-positive, and with a related stem cell donor. V is TRBV14 and J is TRBJ2-7; the match to TRBD2 covers 9 bases. For the CDR3, the DNA is TGTGCCAGCAGCCAAGAGCGGCTAGCGGGATATGTTGGGTGGTCCTACGAGCAGTACTTC. This gives the protein CASSQERLAGYVGWSYEQYF.